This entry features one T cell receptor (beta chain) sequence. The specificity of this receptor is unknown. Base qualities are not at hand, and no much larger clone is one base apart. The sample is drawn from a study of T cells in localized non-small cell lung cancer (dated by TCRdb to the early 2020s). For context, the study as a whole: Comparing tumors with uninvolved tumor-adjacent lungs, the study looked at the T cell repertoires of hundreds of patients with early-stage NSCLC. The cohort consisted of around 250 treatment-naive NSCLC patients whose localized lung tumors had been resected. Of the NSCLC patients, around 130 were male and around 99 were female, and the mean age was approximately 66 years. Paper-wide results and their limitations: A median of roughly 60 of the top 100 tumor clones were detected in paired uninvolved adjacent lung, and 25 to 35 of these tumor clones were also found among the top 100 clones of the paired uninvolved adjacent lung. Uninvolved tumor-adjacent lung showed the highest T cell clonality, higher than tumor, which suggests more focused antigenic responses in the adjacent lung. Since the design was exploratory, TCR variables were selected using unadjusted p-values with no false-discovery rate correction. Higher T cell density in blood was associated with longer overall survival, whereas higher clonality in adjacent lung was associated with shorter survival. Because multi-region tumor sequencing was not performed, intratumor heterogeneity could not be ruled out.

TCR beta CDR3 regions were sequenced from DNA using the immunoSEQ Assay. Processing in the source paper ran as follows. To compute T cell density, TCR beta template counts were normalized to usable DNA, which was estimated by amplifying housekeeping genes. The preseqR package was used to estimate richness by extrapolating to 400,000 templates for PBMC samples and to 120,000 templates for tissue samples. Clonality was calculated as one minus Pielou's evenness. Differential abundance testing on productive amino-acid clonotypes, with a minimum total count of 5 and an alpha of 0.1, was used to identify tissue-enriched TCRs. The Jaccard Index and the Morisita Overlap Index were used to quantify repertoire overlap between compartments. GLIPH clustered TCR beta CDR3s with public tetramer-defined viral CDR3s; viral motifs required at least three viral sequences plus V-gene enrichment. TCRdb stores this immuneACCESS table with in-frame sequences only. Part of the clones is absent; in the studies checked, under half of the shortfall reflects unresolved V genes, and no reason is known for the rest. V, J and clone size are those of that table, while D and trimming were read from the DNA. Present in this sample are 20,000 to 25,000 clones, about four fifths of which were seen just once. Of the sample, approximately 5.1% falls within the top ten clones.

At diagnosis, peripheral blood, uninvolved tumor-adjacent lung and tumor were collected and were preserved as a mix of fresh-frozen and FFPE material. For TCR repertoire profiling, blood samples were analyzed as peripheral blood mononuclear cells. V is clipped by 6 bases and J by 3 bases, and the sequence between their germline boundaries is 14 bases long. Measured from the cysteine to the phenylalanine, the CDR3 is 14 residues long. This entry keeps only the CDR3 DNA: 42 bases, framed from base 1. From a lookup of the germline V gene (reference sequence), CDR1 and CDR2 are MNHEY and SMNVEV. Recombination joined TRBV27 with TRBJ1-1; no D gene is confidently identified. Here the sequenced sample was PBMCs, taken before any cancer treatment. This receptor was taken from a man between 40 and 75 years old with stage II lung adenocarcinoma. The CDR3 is CASSPKGGYTEAFF. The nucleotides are TGTGCCAGCAGCCCGAAAGGCGGATACACTGAAGCTTTCTTT.